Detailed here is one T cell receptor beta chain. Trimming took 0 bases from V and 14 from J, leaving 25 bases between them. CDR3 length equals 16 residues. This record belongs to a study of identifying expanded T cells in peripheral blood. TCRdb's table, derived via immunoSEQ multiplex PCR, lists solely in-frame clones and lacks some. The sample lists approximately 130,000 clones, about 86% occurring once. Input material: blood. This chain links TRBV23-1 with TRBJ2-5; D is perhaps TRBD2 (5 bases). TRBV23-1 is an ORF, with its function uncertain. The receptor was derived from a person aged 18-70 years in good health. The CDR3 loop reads CASSQSIMGGLSSYYF. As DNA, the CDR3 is TGCGCCAGCAGTCAATCGATCATGGGCGGACTCTCAAGCTATTACTTC.